This T cell receptor (beta chain) emerged from a study of CD8 T cells in ankylosing spondylitis. This clonotype appeared many times. TCRdb analysed the 5' RACE reads with MiXCR anew, one entry per CDR3 protein. Here the sample spans 50,000 to 70,000 distinct CDR3 sequences, 6.2% being singletons. V was trimmed by 6 bases and J by 0 bases, leaving 24 bases between them. Germline V gene lookup returns CDR1 MDHEN and CDR2 SYDVKM. There are 19 residues in the CDR3. The sample comprised synovial fluid, either unsorted or a sorted T cell fraction (not recorded which). The origin of this receptor is a male donor with ankylosing spondylitis. The chain employs TRBV28 and TRBJ1-3; D is perhaps TRBD1 (5 bases). In nucleotides, the CDR3 is TGTGCCAGCAGCTCACTCCTACCGGGACGGAGAATCTCTGGAAACACCATATATTTT. Translation: CASSSLLPGRRISGNTIYF.